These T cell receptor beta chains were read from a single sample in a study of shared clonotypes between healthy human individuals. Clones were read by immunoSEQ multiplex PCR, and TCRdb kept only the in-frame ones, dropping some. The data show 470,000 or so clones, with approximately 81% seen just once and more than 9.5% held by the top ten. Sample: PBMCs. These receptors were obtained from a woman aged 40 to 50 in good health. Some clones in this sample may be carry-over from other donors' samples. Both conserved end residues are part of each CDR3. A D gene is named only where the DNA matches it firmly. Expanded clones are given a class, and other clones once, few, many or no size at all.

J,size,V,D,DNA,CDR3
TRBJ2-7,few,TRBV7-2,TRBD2,TGTGCCAGCAGCTTAGATGGCGGGAGCCGGTACGAGCAGTACTTC,CASSLDGGSRYEQYF
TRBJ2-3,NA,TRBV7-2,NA,TGTGCCAGCAGCTTTTCGCGAGATACGCAGTATTTT,CASSFSRDTQYF
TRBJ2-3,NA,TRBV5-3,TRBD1,TGCGCCAGCAGCCAAGGGACAGGGGTAGATACGCAGTATTTT,CASSQGTGVDTQYF
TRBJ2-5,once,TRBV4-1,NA,TGCGCCAGCAGCCAAGGGCCAGCCCCAGGGACCCAGTACTTC,CASSQGPAPGTQYF
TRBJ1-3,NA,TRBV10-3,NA,TGTGCCATCAGTTTCCCGGGGGCTGGAAACACCATATATTTT,CAISFPGAGNTIYF
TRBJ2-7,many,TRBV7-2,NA,TGTGCCAGCACCGTAGGGGGTCTCTACGAGCAGTACTTC,CASTVGGLYEQYF
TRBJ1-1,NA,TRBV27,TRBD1,TGTGCCAGCAGTTGGACAGGGGACACTGAAGCTTTCTTT,CASSWTGDTEAFF
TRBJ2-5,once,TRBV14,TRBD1,TGTGCCAGCAGCCAAACAGGGGGTCAGGAGACCCAGTACTTC,CASSQTGGQETQYF
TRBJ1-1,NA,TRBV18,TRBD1,TGTGCCAGCTCAGTCGGACAGGCTAGGAACACTGAAGCTTTCTTT,CASSVGQARNTEAFF
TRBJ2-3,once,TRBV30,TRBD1,TGTGCCGGCCTCGGGGGACAGGGTAATACGCAGTATTTT,CAGLGGQGNTQYF
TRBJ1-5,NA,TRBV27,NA,TGTGCCAGCAGTTTGACGGGGCTTTCGGATCAGCCCCAGCATTTT,CASSLTGLSDQPQHF
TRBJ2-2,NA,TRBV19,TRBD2,TGTGCCACCAACGGGAGGACGAACACCGGGGAGCTGTTTTTT,CATNGRTNTGELFF
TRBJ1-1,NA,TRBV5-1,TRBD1,TGCGCCAGCAGCACCCTGACAGGGATGAACACTGAAGCTTTCTTT,CASSTLTGMNTEAFF
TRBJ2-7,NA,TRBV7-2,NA,TGTGCCAGCAGCTTAAGGGGGGCCTACGAGCAGTACTTC,CASSLRGAYEQYF
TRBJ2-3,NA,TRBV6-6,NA,TGTGCCAGCAGTTATCGGTGGCGGGATACGCAGTATTTT,CASSYRWRDTQYF
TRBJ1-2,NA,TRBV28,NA,TGTGCCAGCAGTTTATATACCCTAGGGAAGAACTATGGCTACACCTTC,CASSLYTLGKNYGYTF
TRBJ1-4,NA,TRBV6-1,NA,TGTGCCAGCAGTGATGTAACAGGGCGTAAGAATGAAAAACTGTTTTTT,CASSDVTGRKNEKLFF
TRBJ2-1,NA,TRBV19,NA,TGTGCCAGTAGTATATCTCGGACTAACAATGAGCAGTTCTTC,CASSISRTNNEQFF
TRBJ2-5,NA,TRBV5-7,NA,NA,CASSLDSGQGETQYF
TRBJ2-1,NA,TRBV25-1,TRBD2,TGTGCCAGCAGTGTAGCGGGCGTCGTGAATGAGCAGTTCTTC,CASSVAGVVNEQFF
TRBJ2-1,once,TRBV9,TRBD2,TGTGCCAGCATCCTCGGACTAGCGGGAGTGGGGGACAATGAGCAGTTCTTC,CASILGLAGVGDNEQFF
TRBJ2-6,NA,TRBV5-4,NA,TGTGCCAGCAGCAAGGAAGGGGACTCTGGGGCCAACGTCCTGACTTTC,CASSKEGDSGANVLTF
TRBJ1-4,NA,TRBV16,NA,TGTGCCAGCACCCCCCTGTTTGCGGGTAATGAAAAACTGTTTTTT,CASTPLFAGNEKLFF
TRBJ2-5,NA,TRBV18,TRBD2,TGTGCCAGCTCACCAAGGGGACTAGCGGGAGGAGAGACCCAGTACTTC,CASSPRGLAGGETQYF
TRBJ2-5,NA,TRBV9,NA,TGTGCCAGCAGCGTAGAAGGCTTCGGACGGCCATCAGAGACCCAGTACTTC,CASSVEGFGRPSETQYF
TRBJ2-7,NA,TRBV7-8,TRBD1,TGTGCCAGCAGCTTAAGGACAGGTTTCTACGAGCAGTACTTC,CASSLRTGFYEQYF
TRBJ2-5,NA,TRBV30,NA,TGTGCCTGGAGTACGCTTCAAGAGACCCAGTACTTC,CAWSTLQETQYF
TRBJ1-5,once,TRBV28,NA,TGTGCCAGCAGTTTATTGGGGGTCGAGCGGCCCCAGCATTTT,CASSLLGVERPQHF
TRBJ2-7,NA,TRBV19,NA,TGTGCCAGTAGTTTCCGTGGAGACGAGCAGTACTTC,CASSFRGDEQYF
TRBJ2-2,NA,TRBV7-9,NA,TGTGCCAGCGTCCCCCGGAGTGGTCCCGGGGAGCTGTTTTTT,CASVPRSGPGELFF
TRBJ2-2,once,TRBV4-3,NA,TGCGCCAGCAGCCAAGATTGGGGGAGAAACACCGGGGAGCTGTTTTTT,CASSQDWGRNTGELFF
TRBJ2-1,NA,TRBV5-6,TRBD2,TGTGCCAGCAGCTCTGGGACTAGGAAATTCTTC,CASSSGTRKFF
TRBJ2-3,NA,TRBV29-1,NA,TGCAGCGGCAGCGGCCCGGGGGTAGATACGCAGTATTTT,CSGSGPGVDTQYF
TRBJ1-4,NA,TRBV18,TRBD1,TGTGCCAGCTCCCTGGGACAGGGAGATGAAAAACTGTTTTTT,CASSLGQGDEKLFF
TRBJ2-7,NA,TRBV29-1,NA,TGCAGCGCTGCCCCGACAGGCTACTACGAGCAGTACTTC,CSAAPTGYYEQYF
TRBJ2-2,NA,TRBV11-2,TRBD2,TGTGCCAGCAGGATGGCTAGCGGAATCGGGGAGCTGTTTTTT,CASRMASGIGELFF
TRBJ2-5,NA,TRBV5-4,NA,TGTGCCAGCAGCAGGACGGGGGACCAAGAGACCCAGTACTTC,CASSRTGDQETQYF
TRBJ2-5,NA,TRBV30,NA,TGTGCCTGGCTTTTGTTAACGGAGACCCAGTACTTC,CAWLLLTETQYF
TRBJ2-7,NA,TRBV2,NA,TGTGCCAGCAAAGAACAGGGCGCTTCAGGGGAGCAGTACTTC,CASKEQGASGEQYF
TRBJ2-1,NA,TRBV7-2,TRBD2,TGTGCCAGCAGCTTAGCCTATTCCCTAGCGGGAGCCGGTGAGCAGTTCTTC,CASSLAYSLAGAGEQFF
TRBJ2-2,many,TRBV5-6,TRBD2,TGTGCCAGCAGCGGAGGACTAGCGGGAGGGCTATGGGGCACCGGGGAGCTGTTTTTT,CASSGGLAGGLWGTGELFF
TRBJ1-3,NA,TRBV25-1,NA,TGTGCCAGCAGTCCGACACTCTCTGGAAACACCATATATTTT,CASSPTLSGNTIYF
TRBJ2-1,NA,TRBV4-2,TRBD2,TGTGCCAGCAGCCAAGGTAGCGGGAGGAATGAGCAGTTCTTC,CASSQGSGRNEQFF
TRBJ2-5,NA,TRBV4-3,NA,TGCGCCAGCAGCCAATCGTCTCCCGGCGAAGAGACCCAGTACTTC,CASSQSSPGEETQYF
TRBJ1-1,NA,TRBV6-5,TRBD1,TGTGCCAGCAGTTTGGACAGGTCCACTGAAGCTTTCTTT,CASSLDRSTEAFF
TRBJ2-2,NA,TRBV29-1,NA,TGCAGCGTTGAGGGATCCGCGAACACCGGGGAGCTGTTTTTT,CSVEGSANTGELFF